These 20 T cell receptor beta chains share one sample of origin, sequenced in a study of cytomegalovirus exposure and HLA in healthy donors. Data came from immunoSEQ multiplex PCR; TCRdb stores just in-frame clones and leaves some out. Of about 120,000 clones listed, 90% to 97% are singletons. Sequenced input: PBMCs. These TCRs come from a man aged 18 to 30 in good health and CMV-seronegative.

Here the CDR3 reads CASSPGLAGGPFETQYF. CDR3 DNA: TGTGCCAGCAGCCCGGGACTAGCGGGAGGGCCGTTCGAGACCCAGTACTTC. The rearrangement links TRBV7-6 to TRBJ2-5, with TRBD2 matching over 16 bases. CDR3 size: 17 residues. Germline V lookup: CDR1 SGHVS, CDR2 FNYEAQ. Trimming at V came to 5 bases and at J to 5 bases, leaving 8 bases not matched to a gene.

The chain employs TRBV11-3 and TRBJ2-7; 12 bases are shared with TRBD2. Looked up from germline, CDR1 is SGHNT and CDR2 is YENEEA. V lost 5 bases to trimming and J lost 5 bases; unmatched junction nucleotides: 10. The CDR3 extends over 16 amino acids. As DNA, the CDR3 is TGTGCCAGCAGCGCCCCCGGACTAGCGGGAATCCACGAGCAGTACTTC. Encoded protein: CASSAPGLAGIHEQYF. The complete variable domain, with remaining parts taken from reference TRBV11-3 and TRBJ2-7, reads EAGVVQSPRYKIIEKKQPVAFWCNPISGHNTLYWYLQNLGQGPELLIRYENEEAVDDSQLPKDRFSAERLKGVDSTLKIQPAELGDSAVYLCASSAPGLAGIHEQYFGPGTRLTVT.

The chain is built from TRBV30 and TRBJ2-1; D possibly corresponds to TRBD2 (6 bases). V lost 3 bases and J 4 bases, leaving 10 bases between the germline ends. The germline V gene has CDR1 GTSNPN and CDR2 SVGIG (reference sequence). This CDR3 region has 13 residues. The CDR3 protein is CAWRLATYNEQFF. CDR3 DNA sequence: TGTGCCTGGAGACTAGCCACGTACAATGAGCAGTTCTTC.

The V and J genes are TRBV27 and TRBJ2-5; TRBD2 matches 8 bases. Germline lookup yields CDR1 MNHEY and CDR2 SMNVEV (reference sequence). The CDR3 is 14 residues long. The trim removed 2 bases at V and 5 bases at J, leaving 4 bases unmatched. The CDR3 DNA is TGTGCCAGCAGTTTAACACCGGGGGGGGAGACCCAGTACTTC. It translates to CASSLTPGGETQYF.

J is TRBJ2-7 and V is TRBV28; 9 bases line up with TRBD1. CDR3 size: 14 residues. Germline CDR1 MDHEN, CDR2 SYDVKM. Trimming at V came to 6 bases and at J to 1 base, leaving 4 bases not matched to a gene. The CDR3 spells CASRPGTGSYEQYF. CDR3 DNA sequence: TGTGCCAGCAGACCCGGGACAGGGTCCTACGAGCAGTACTTC.

This chain links TRBV4-1 with TRBJ1-3; weak D call: TRBD1 (6 bases). Trimming removed 4 bases at V and 0 bases at J, with 10 bases between. This CDR3 spans 15 amino acids. Germline V gene sequence: CDR1 MGHRA, CDR2 YSYEKL. This CDR3 is CASSPGQSSGNTIYF. The CDR3 DNA follows: TGCGCCAGCAGCCCCGGACAGAGCTCTGGAAACACCATATATTTT.

The chain couples TRBV19 to TRBJ2-3; TRBD2 is a possible D gene (7 bases). V lost 5 bases and J 2 bases, leaving 14 bases between the germline ends. The germline CDR1 and CDR2 sequences are LNHDA and SQIVND (reference sequence). The CDR3 runs to 15 residues. CDR3 region: CASSSWGGLTDTQYF. The CDR3 coding sequence is TGTGCCAGTAGTTCCTGGGGGGGCCTCACAGATACGCAGTATTTT.

This clone appeared a single time. The gene calls are TRBV6-1 and TRBJ1-2; 7 nucleotides align to TRBD1. Losses at the gene ends were 3 bases for V and 0 bases for J; bases not matched to a gene: 4. CDR1 and CDR2 from the germline V gene are MNHNS and SASEGT. This CDR3 is built from 15 residues. The DNA of the CDR3 is TGTGCCAGCAGTGATTGGACAGGAGCTAACTATGGCTACACCTTC. Amino acids: CASSDWTGANYGYTF.

The chain recombines TRBV5-1 with TRBJ1-1; a weak D match, TRBD1 (5 bases). Germline-derived CDR1 and CDR2 are SGHRS and YFSETQ. This CDR3 region has 16 residues. V was clipped by 0 bases and J by 0 bases, with 12 bases between them. The CDR3 coding sequence is TGCGCCAGCAGCTTGGTGGGGCAGGGATTGAACACTGAAGCTTTCTTT. Translating gives CASSLVGQGLNTEAFF.

The V gene is TRBV30, the J gene TRBJ2-2; the D gene is possibly TRBD2 (6 bases). The V gene lost 0 bases and the J gene lost 4 bases, with 15 bases spanning the gap. This CDR3 contains 16 residues. Germline V gene lookup returns CDR1 GTSNPN and CDR2 SVGIG (reference sequence). CDR3 amino acids: CAWSVRGDLSTGELFF. In nucleotides, the CDR3 is TGTGCCTGGAGTGTACGTGGGGACTTGAGCACCGGGGAGCTGTTTTTT.

This sequence joins TRBV11-2 and TRBJ2-1; 7 bases line up with TRBD2. This CDR3 region has 16 residues. The V gene end was trimmed by 6 bases and the J gene end by 3 bases; junction bases not matched to a gene: 11. Looked up from germline, CDR1 is SGHAT and CDR2 is FQNNGV. Written as DNA, the CDR3 is TGTGCCAGCAGTGGGTTTTTAAGCGGGGTCTACAATGAGCAGTTCTTC. This encodes CASSGFLSGVYNEQFF.

The chain has TRBV19 and TRBJ2-3; possibly TRBD2 for D (6 bases). This CDR3 is 16 amino acids long. Germline V gene data show CDR1 as LNHDA and CDR2 as SQIVND (reference sequence). Trimming took 3 bases from V and 1 from J, leaving 14 bases between them. The CDR3 region is CASSMPGRGGTDTQYF. In DNA, the CDR3 is TGTGCCAGTAGTATGCCAGGGCGGGGTGGCACAGATACGCAGTATTTT. The full variable domain, completed using reference TRBV19 and TRBJ2-3, is DGGITQSPKYLFRKEGQNVTLSCEQNLNHDAMYWYRQDPGQGLRLIYYSQIVNDFQKGDIAEGYSVSREKKESFPLTVTSAQKNPTAFYLCASSMPGRGGTDTQYFGPGTRLTVL.

V usage is TRBV13 and J usage is TRBJ2-3, with 7 bases matching TRBD2. The V segment lost 1 base and the J segment 0 bases; nucleotides outside the gene matches: 13. The CDR3 runs 19 residues. Germline V gene data show CDR1 as PRHDT and CDR2 as FYEKMQ (reference sequence). In DNA form, the CDR3 reads TGTGCCAGCAGCTTAGAAGGTGGCGGGGAGGGGACTAGCACAGATACGCAGTATTTT. Translated, it gives CASSLEGGGEGTSTDTQYF.

This clone has just one count. The rearrangement links TRBV5-5 to TRBJ1-3; tentative D call: TRBD1 (6 bases). Trimming took off 1 base at V and 0 bases at J, with 8 bases between the two ends. There are 15 residues in the CDR3. Germline-derived CDR1 and CDR2 are SGHKS and YYEKEE (reference sequence). CDR3 sequence reads: CASSLLTGSGNTIYF. Here the CDR3 DNA reads TGTGCCAGCAGCTTGCTGACAGGCTCTGGAAACACCATATATTTT.

The chain uses TRBV19 and TRBJ1-1, with 8 bases aligning to TRBD1. Looked up from germline, CDR1 is LNHDA and CDR2 is SQIVND (reference sequence). This CDR3 has 12 amino acids. With V trimmed by 7 bases and J by 11 bases, 9 bases remained unmatched. The CDR3 sequence is CASKTETGVAFF. In DNA, the CDR3 is TGTGCCAGTAAGACGGAGACAGGGGTTGCTTTCTTT. Complete variable domain (other parts from reference TRBV19 and TRBJ1-1): DGGITQSPKYLFRKEGQNVTLSCEQNLNHDAMYWYRQDPGQGLRLIYYSQIVNDFQKGDIAEGYSVSREKKESFPLTVTSAQKNPTAFYLCASKTETGVAFFGQGTRLTVV.

This chain links TRBV7-2 with TRBJ2-1, with 11 bases aligning to TRBD2. V lost 6 bases, J lost 5 bases, and 6 bases stayed unmatched. The CDR3 spans 15 residues. In germline, CDR1 is SGHTA, CDR2 FQGNSA. CDR3 protein: CASRGRLAGNNEQFF. The CDR3 DNA sequence: TGTGCCAGCAGAGGACGACTAGCGGGGAACAATGAGCAGTTCTTC.

The table lists this clone with a few counts. The J gene is TRBJ1-1, the V gene TRBV4-3; no definite D call. Germline values: CDR1 LGHNA, CDR2 YSLEER. Trimming removed 1 base from V and 1 base from J, with 7 bases in between. CDR3 length: 14 residues. CDR3 sequence reads: CASSQVGGNTEAFF. The DNA of the CDR3 is TGCGCCAGCAGCCAAGTGGGAGGGAACACTGAAGCTTTCTTT.

Of note for this clone: This CDR3 is also generated by other DNA sequences in the sample. The chain is built from TRBV6-5 and TRBJ1-2; TRBD1 aligns across 10 bases. CDR3 length equals 14 residues. Per germline, CDR1 MNHEY and CDR2 SVGAGI. The J segment lost 2 bases and the V segment lost 6 bases, leaving 3 bases of the junction unmatched. The chain's CDR3 is CASSRDRGNYGYTF. The CDR3 nucleotides are TGTGCCAGCAGCCGGGACAGGGGCAACTATGGCTACACCTTC.

The rearrangement uses TRBV9 and TRBJ1-5; the match to TRBD1 covers 11 bases. The CDR3 has 16 amino acids. The germline V gene encodes CDR1 SGDLS and CDR2 YYNGEE. V dropped 4 bases and J dropped 2; count of bases not matched to a gene: 5. The CDR3: CASSPGDRGGNQPQHF. CDR3 bases: TGTGCCAGCAGCCCCGGGGACAGGGGGGGCAATCAGCCCCAGCATTTT.

The V call is TRBV28, the J call TRBJ1-2; D may be TRBD1 (6 bases). Germline CDR1 is MDHEN and CDR2 is SYDVKM. The CDR3 is 14 amino acids. The V end lost 8 bases, the J end lost 3 bases, and 16 bases lay between the germline ends. CDR3 bases: TGTGCCAGCCTAAGTTCCTGGGGGCACTATGGCTACACCTTC. It translates to CASLSSWGHYGYTF.